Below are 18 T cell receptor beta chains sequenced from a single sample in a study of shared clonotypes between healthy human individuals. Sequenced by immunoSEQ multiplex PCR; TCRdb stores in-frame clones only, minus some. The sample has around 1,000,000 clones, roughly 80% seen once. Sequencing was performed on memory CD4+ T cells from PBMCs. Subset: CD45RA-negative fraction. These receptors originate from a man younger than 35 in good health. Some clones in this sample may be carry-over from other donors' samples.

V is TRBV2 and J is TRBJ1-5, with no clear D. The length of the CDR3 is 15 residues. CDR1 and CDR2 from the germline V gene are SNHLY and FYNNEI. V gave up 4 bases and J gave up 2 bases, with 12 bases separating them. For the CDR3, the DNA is TGTGCCAGCAGTGGTGGAAGTTTGGGCAATCAGCCCCAGCATTTT. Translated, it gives CASSGGSLGNQPQHF.

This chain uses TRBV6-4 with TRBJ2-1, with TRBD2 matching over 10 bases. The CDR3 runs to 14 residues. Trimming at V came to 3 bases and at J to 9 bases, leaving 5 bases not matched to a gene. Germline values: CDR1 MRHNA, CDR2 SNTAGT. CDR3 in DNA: TGTGCCAGCAGTGAAGCTAGCGGGAGTAGTGAGCAGTTCTTC. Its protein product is CASSEASGSSEQFF.

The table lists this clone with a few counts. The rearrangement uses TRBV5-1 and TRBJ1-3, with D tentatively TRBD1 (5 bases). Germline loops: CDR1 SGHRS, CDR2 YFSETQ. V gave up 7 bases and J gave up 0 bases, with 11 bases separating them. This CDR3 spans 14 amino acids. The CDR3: CASRDSSSGNTIYF. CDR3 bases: TGCGCCAGCCGTGACAGCAGCTCTGGAAACACCATATATTTT.

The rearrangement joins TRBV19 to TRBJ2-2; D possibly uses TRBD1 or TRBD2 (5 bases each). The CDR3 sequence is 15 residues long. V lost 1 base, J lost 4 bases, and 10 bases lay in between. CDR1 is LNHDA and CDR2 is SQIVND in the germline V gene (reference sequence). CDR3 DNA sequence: TGTGCCAGTAGTATAGGGGGACCGCGCACCGGGGAGCTGTTTTTT. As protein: CASSIGGPRTGELFF.

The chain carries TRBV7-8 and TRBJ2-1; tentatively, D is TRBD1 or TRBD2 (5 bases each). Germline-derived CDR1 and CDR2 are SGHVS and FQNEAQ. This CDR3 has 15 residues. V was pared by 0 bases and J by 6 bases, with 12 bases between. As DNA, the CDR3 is TGTGCCAGCAGCTTAGCTCCCGGGACGACCAATGAGCAGTTCTTC. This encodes CASSLAPGTTNEQFF.

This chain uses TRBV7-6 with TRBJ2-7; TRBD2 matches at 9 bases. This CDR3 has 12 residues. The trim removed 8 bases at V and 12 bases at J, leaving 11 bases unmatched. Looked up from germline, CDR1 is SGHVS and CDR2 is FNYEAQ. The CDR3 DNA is TGTGCCAGCGTTGGGCTAGCGGGACTCCCGTACTTC. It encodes CASVGLAGLPYF.

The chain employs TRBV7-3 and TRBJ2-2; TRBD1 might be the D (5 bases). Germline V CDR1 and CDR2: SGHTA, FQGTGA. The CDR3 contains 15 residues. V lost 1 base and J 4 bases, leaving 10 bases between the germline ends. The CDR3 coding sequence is TGTGCCAGCAGCTTAAGGCAGGGCGGCACCGGGGAGCTGTTTTTT. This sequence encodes CASSLRQGGTGELFF.

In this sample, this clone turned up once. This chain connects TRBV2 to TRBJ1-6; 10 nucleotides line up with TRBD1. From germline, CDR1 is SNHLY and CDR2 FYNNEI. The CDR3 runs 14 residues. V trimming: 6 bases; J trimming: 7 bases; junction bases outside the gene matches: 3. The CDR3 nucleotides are TGTGCCAGCAGGGGGGACAGGGGAAATTCACCCCTCCACTTT. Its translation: CASRGDRGNSPLHF.

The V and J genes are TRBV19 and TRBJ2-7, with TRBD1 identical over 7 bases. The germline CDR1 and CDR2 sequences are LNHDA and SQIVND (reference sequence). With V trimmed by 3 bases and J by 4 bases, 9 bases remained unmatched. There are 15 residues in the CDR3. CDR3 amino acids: CASSIKQGPFYEQYF. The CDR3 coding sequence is TGTGCCAGTAGTATTAAACAGGGGCCGTTTTACGAGCAGTACTTC.

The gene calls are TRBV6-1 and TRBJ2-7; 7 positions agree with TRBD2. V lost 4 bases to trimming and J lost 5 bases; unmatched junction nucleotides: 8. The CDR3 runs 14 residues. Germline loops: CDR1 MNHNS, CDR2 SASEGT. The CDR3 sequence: CASSVGGGSNEQYF. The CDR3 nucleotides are TGTGCCAGCAGTGTGGGGGGAGGGAGCAACGAGCAGTACTTC.

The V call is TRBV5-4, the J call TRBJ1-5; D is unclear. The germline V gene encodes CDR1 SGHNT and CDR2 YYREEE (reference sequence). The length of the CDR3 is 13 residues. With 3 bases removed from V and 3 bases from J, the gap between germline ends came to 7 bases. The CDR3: CASSSQYNQPQHF. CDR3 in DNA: TGTGCCAGCAGCTCTCAATACAATCAGCCCCAGCATTTT.

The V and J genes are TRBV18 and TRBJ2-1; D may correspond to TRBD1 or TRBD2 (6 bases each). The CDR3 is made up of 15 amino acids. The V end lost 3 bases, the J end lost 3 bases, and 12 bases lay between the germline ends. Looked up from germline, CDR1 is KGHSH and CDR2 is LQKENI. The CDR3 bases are TGTGCCAGCTCACCTAAACAGGGAGGCTACAATGAGCAGTTCTTC. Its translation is CASSPKQGGYNEQFF.

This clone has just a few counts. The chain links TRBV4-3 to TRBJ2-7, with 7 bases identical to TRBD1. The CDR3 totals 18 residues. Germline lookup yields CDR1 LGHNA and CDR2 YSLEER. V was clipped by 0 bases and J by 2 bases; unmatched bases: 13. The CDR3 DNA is TGCGCCAGCAGCCAAGAGACCATTTTCGGGACAGTCCCCTACGAGCAGTACTTC. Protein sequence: CASSQETIFGTVPYEQYF.

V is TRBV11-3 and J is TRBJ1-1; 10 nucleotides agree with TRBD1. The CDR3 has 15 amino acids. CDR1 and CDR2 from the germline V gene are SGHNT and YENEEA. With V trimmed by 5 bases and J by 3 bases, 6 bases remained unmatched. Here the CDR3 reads CASSQSGTGDTEAFF. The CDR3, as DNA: TGTGCCAGCAGCCAATCCGGGACAGGGGACACTGAAGCTTTCTTT.

The CDR3: CASSLGLAGSLNEQFF. CDR3 nucleotides: TGCGCCAGCAGCTTGGGGCTAGCGGGGAGCCTCAATGAGCAGTTCTTC. V and J are TRBV5-1 and TRBJ2-1; 9 positions match TRBD2. This CDR3 spans 16 amino acids. Germline V gene data show CDR1 as SGHRS and CDR2 as YFSETQ. With V trimmed by 0 bases and J by 6 bases, 7 bases remained unmatched. The whole variable domain, remainder taken from reference TRBV5-1 and TRBJ2-1, is KAGVTQTPRYLIKTRGQQVTLSCSPISGHRSVSWYQQTPGQGLQFLFEYFSETQRNKGNFPGRFSGRQFSNSRSEMNVSTLELGDSALYLCASSLGLAGSLNEQFFGPGTRLTVL.

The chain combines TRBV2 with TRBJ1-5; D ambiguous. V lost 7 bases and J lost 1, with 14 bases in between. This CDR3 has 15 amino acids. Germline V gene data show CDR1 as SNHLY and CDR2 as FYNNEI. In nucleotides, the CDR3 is TGTGCCAGCAACGGGTTTGGGCGCAGCAATCAGCCCCAGCATTTT. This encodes CASNGFGRSNQPQHF.

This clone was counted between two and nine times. The CDR3 DNA follows: TGTGCCAGCAGGTGGACTAGCGGGAGATACGAGCAGTACTTC. Amino acid sequence: CASRWTSGRYEQYF. This rearrangement joins TRBV6-6 to TRBJ2-7, with 13 bases that match TRBD2. This CDR3 comprises 14 residues. With 6 bases clipped from V and 4 bases from J, the junction kept 3 bases outside the gene matches. CDR1 and CDR2 (germline): MNHNY, SVGAGI (reference sequence).

The CDR3 here is CAWSLRFYNEQFF. In DNA form, the CDR3 reads TGTGCCTGGAGTCTCCGGTTCTACAATGAGCAGTTCTTC. The chain employs TRBV30 and TRBJ2-1, with no clear D. This CDR3 is 13 amino acids long. CDR1 and CDR2 from the germline V gene are GTSNPN and SVGIG (reference sequence). The V and J ends lost 2 bases and 3 bases respectively, with 8 bases between them.